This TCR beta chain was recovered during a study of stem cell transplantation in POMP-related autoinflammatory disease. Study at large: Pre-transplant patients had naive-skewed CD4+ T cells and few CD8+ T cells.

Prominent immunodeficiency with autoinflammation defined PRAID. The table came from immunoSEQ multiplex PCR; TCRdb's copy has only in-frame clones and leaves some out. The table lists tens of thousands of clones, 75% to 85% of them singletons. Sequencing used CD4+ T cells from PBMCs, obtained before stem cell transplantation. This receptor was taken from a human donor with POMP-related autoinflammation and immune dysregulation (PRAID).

The CDR3: CAWSRDYTDTQYF. CDR3 nucleotide sequence: TGTGCCTGGAGTAGGGACTACACAGATACGCAGTATTTT. The chain carries TRBV30 and TRBJ2-3; TRBD2 aligns across 7 bases. Germline CDR1 GTSNPN, CDR2 SVGIG (reference sequence). The trim removed 2 bases at V and 2 bases at J, leaving 1 base unmatched. The CDR3 runs to 13 residues.